Detailed here is one T cell receptor beta chain. These data come from a study of blood T cell repertoires in COVID-19. About the study: COVID-19 samples, acute and convalescent, were from the United States, Italy and Spain. The analysed material was cDNA or gDNA that came from T cells, B-cell-depleted T cells, or PBMCs.

Measured with immunoSEQ multiplex PCR; TCRdb has only the in-frame clones, and not every one. The sample holds about 17,000 clones, 78% seen once. CDR1 and CDR2 from the germline V gene are LGHNA and YNFKEQ. The V gene lost 4 bases and the J gene lost 0 bases, with 19 bases spanning the gap. The CDR3 loop spans 19 amino acids. The sequence came from a man in his sixties with active or convalescent COVID-19. The sequenced sample consisted of peripheral blood. The chain combines TRBV4-2 with TRBJ2-6; possibly TRBD2 for D (6 bases). This CDR3 is CASSLEIRDSNSGANVLTF. CDR3 DNA sequence: TGTGCCAGCAGCCTTGAGATCCGGGACTCAAACTCTGGGGCCAACGTCCTGACTTTC.